Listed below are T cell receptor beta chains from one sample, sequenced in a study of metastatic and nonmetastatic thyroid tumors. Via MiXCR, TCRdb re-called the PCR reads. This table holds 50,000 to 65,000 clones, roughly 4% found once. Input material: blood. All receptors come from a female donor with papillary thyroid cancer or a benign thyroid nodule (not recorded which). Some clones in this sample may be carry-over from other donors' samples. The CDR3 runs from the conserved cysteine through the conserved F or W. D genes are given only for firm matches. Rows may omit the clone size; those that give it use once, few, many or a size class.

clone size: few; V gene: TRBV5-1; J gene: TRBJ1-4; D gene: .; CDR3 protein: CASSLGPPDEKLFF; CDR3 DNA: TGCGCCAGCAGCTTGGGGCCGCCCGATGAAAAACTGTTTTTT
clone size: few; V gene: TRBV29-1; J gene: TRBJ2-5; D gene: TRBD1; CDR3 protein: CSVWTGGKETQYF; CDR3 DNA: TGCAGCGTTTGGACAGGGGGCAAAGAGACCCAGTACTTC
clone size: few; V gene: TRBV27; J gene: TRBJ2-7; D gene: TRBD2; CDR3 protein: CASSLRTSGIGEQYF; CDR3 DNA: TGTGCCAGCAGTTTACGGACTAGCGGGATAGGCGAGCAGTACTTC
clone size: .; V gene: TRBV2; J gene: TRBJ2-2; D gene: TRBD1; CDR3 protein: CASRTGTGISRRGTGELFF; CDR3 DNA: TGTGCCAGCAGGACAGGGACAGGGATTTCTAGGAGGGGAACCGGGGAGCTGTTTTTT
clone size: many; V gene: TRBV11-2; J gene: TRBJ2-1; D gene: TRBD2; CDR3 protein: CASSSTGTSGRASFRNEQFF; CDR3 DNA: TGTGCCAGCAGCTCAACCGGGACTAGCGGGAGGGCATCGTTTCGCAATGAGCAGTTCTTC
clone size: few; V gene: TRBV6-5; J gene: TRBJ2-1; D gene: TRBD2; CDR3 protein: CASSYKPGGLVSEQFF; CDR3 DNA: TGTGCCAGCAGTTACAAACCGGGAGGGCTTGTCAGTGAGCAGTTCTTC
clone size: many; V gene: TRBV5-1; J gene: TRBJ2-2; D gene: TRBD1; CDR3 protein: CASSFGPQGATGELFF; CDR3 DNA: TGCGCCAGCAGCTTTGGCCCGCAGGGGGCAACCGGGGAGCTGTTTTTT
clone size: few; V gene: TRBV5-1; J gene: TRBJ1-6; D gene: .; CDR3 protein: CASSPYSGHNSPLHF; CDR3 DNA: TGCGCCAGCAGCCCGTACTCAGGTCATAATTCACCCCTCCACTTT
clone size: .; V gene: TRBV20-1; J gene: TRBJ2-3; D gene: .; CDR3 protein: CSASQRRACGRDTQYF; CDR3 DNA: TGCAGTGCTAGCCAGCGCAGAGCGTGTGGGAGAGATACGCAGTATTTT
clone size: many; V gene: TRBV24-1; J gene: TRBJ1-2; D gene: .; CDR3 protein: CATSDSGPDIGGYTF; CDR3 DNA: TGTGCCACCAGTGATTCCGGGCCCGATATAGGGGGCTACACCTTC
clone size: many; V gene: TRBV7-2; J gene: TRBJ2-5; D gene: TRBD2; CDR3 protein: CASSPSGGETQYF; CDR3 DNA: TGTGCCAGCAGCCCTTCGGGGGGGGAGACCCAGTACTTC
clone size: .; V gene: TRBV11-1; J gene: TRBJ2-1; D gene: .; CDR3 protein: CASSPDENEQFF; CDR3 DNA: TGTGCCAGCAGCCCGGATGAGAATGAGCAGTTCTTC
clone size: many; V gene: TRBV19; J gene: TRBJ1-5; D gene: TRBD1; CDR3 protein: CASSLHRGQPQHF; CDR3 DNA: TGTGCCAGTAGTCTCCACAGGGGCCAGCCCCAGCATTTT
clone size: many; V gene: TRBV6-1; J gene: TRBJ1-2; D gene: .; CDR3 protein: CASSVGSEAGYTF; CDR3 DNA: TGTGCCAGCAGTGTTGGCAGTGAAGCGGGCTACACCTTC
clone size: few; V gene: TRBV11-2; J gene: TRBJ2-2; D gene: .; CDR3 protein: CANIPRVTGELFF; CDR3 DNA: TGTGCCAACATCCCGCGGGTCACCGGGGAGCTGTTTTTT
clone size: many; V gene: TRBV7-9; J gene: TRBJ2-2; D gene: TRBD2; CDR3 protein: CASSLVFREEHTGELFF; CDR3 DNA: TGTGCCAGCAGCTTAGTATTCCGGGAGGAACACACCGGGGAGCTGTTTTTT
clone size: many; V gene: TRBV2; J gene: TRBJ2-3; D gene: TRBD1; CDR3 protein: CASSKQGARDTQYF; CDR3 DNA: TGTGCCAGCAGTAAACAGGGGGCAAGAGATACGCAGTATTTT
clone size: many; V gene: TRBV7-3; J gene: TRBJ2-2; D gene: .; CDR3 protein: CASSQALSGELFF; CDR3 DNA: TGTGCCAGCAGCCAAGCTCTAAGCGGGGAGCTGTTTTTT
clone size: many; V gene: TRBV19; J gene: TRBJ2-5; D gene: .; CDR3 protein: CASSRGNYPQETQYF; CDR3 DNA: TGTGCCAGTAGTCGCGGGAACTACCCTCAAGAGACCCAGTACTTC
clone size: many; V gene: TRBV24-1; J gene: TRBJ1-5; D gene: .; CDR3 protein: CATSDGMGLNQPQHF; CDR3 DNA: TGTGCCACCAGTGATGGGATGGGACTGAATCAGCCCCAGCATTTT
clone size: .; V gene: TRBV6-2/TRBV6-3; J gene: TRBJ2-7; D gene: TRBD2; CDR3 protein: CASRKLAGVVRFYEQYF; CDR3 DNA: TGTGCCAGCAGGAAACTAGCGGGAGTCGTCAGGTTCTACGAGCAGTACTTC
clone size: many; V gene: TRBV24-1; J gene: TRBJ1-5; D gene: TRBD1; CDR3 protein: CATRQGQHQPQHF; CDR3 DNA: TGTGCCACCAGACAGGGGCAACATCAGCCCCAGCATTTT
clone size: many; V gene: TRBV7-3; J gene: TRBJ2-7; D gene: TRBD2; CDR3 protein: CASSLAGVGYEQYF; CDR3 DNA: TGTGCCAGCAGCTTAGCGGGGGTGGGATACGAGCAGTACTTC
clone size: .; V gene: TRBV6-1; J gene: TRBJ1-1; D gene: .; CDR3 protein: CASSEAGNTEAFF; CDR3 DNA: TGTGCCAGCAGTGAAGCGGGGAACACTGAAGCTTTCTTT
clone size: few; V gene: TRBV6-1; J gene: TRBJ1-1; D gene: TRBD1; CDR3 protein: CAIGQGGNTEAFF; CDR3 DNA: TGTGCCATCGGACAGGGGGGAAACACTGAAGCTTTCTTT
clone size: many; V gene: TRBV19; J gene: TRBJ2-1; D gene: .; CDR3 protein: CASSQPGQQFF; CDR3 DNA: TGTGCCAGTAGTCAACCGGGACAGCAGTTCTTC
clone size: .; V gene: TRBV20-1; J gene: TRBJ1-1; D gene: .; CDR3 protein: CSASAGKDEDFF; CDR3 DNA: TGCAGTGCCTCAGCGGGGAAAGATGAAGATTTCTTT
clone size: many; V gene: TRBV29-1; J gene: TRBJ2-1; D gene: .; CDR3 protein: CSVENPRGRVYEQFF; CDR3 DNA: TGCAGCGTTGAAAACCCCAGGGGCCGAGTGTATGAGCAGTTCTTC
clone size: many; V gene: TRBV7-9; J gene: TRBJ1-5; D gene: .; CDR3 protein: CASSPNRPGKSNQPQHF; CDR3 DNA: TGTGCCAGCAGCCCAAACCGTCCGGGGAAGAGCAATCAGCCCCAGCATTTT
clone size: many; V gene: TRBV20-1; J gene: TRBJ2-7; D gene: TRBD2; CDR3 protein: CSDRRTSGYEQYF; CDR3 DNA: TGCAGTGATAGGAGGACTAGCGGATACGAGCAGTACTTC
clone size: few; V gene: TRBV11-2; J gene: TRBJ1-3; D gene: .; CDR3 protein: CASSLDRAGNTIYF; CDR3 DNA: TGTGCCAGCAGCTTAGACAGGGCCGGAAACACCATATATTTT
clone size: medium-sized; V gene: TRBV6-1; J gene: TRBJ2-1; D gene: TRBD2; CDR3 protein: CASSPGTSGHNEQFF; CDR3 DNA: TGTGCCAGCAGCCCCGGGACTAGCGGACACAATGAGCAGTTCTTC
clone size: few; V gene: TRBV3-1; J gene: TRBJ2-6; D gene: .; CDR3 protein: CASSHTAGANVLTF; CDR3 DNA: TGTGCCAGCAGCCATACAGCTGGGGCCAACGTCCTGACTTTC
clone size: many; V gene: TRBV12-3/TRBV12-4; J gene: TRBJ1-2; D gene: .; CDR3 protein: CASSFISKNYGYTF; CDR3 DNA: TGTGCCAGCAGTTTCATTTCTAAAAACTATGGCTACACCTTC
clone size: few; V gene: TRBV12-3/TRBV12-4; J gene: TRBJ1-5; D gene: .; CDR3 protein: CASSFGQGYQPQHF; CDR3 DNA: TGTGCCAGCAGTTTTGGGCAGGGCTACCAGCCCCAGCATTTT
clone size: .; V gene: TRBV7-9; J gene: TRBJ1-1; D gene: .; CDR3 protein: CASSFEGRGTEAFF; CDR3 DNA: TGTGCCAGCAGCTTTGAGGGGCGCGGTACTGAAGCTTTCTTT
clone size: .; V gene: TRBV28; J gene: TRBJ1-1; D gene: TRBD1; CDR3 protein: CASSLPPGTGAFF; CDR3 DNA: TGTGCCAGCAGTCTCCCCCCCGGGACAGGGGCTTTCTTT
clone size: few; V gene: TRBV7-9; J gene: TRBJ2-7; D gene: .; CDR3 protein: CASSSTYEQYF; CDR3 DNA: TGTGCCAGCAGCTCAACATACGAGCAGTACTTC
clone size: .; V gene: TRBV14; J gene: TRBJ2-3; D gene: .; CDR3 protein: CASSQIGTQYF; CDR3 DNA: TGTGCCAGCAGCCAGATAGGTACGCAGTATTTT
clone size: few; V gene: TRBV6-1; J gene: TRBJ2-3; D gene: .; CDR3 protein: CASRARLEASTDTQYF; CDR3 DNA: TGTGCCAGCAGAGCTCGACTAGAAGCTAGCACAGATACGCAGTATTTT
clone size: many; V gene: TRBV3-1; J gene: TRBJ2-7; D gene: TRBD2; CDR3 protein: CASSHTSNSGSAYEQYF; CDR3 DNA: TGTGCCAGCAGCCACACCTCAAATAGCGGGAGCGCCTACGAGCAGTACTTC
clone size: few; V gene: TRBV7-2; J gene: TRBJ2-5; D gene: .; CDR3 protein: CASSRSRAQETQYF; CDR3 DNA: TGTGCCAGCAGCCGTAGCCGGGCCCAAGAGACCCAGTACTTC
clone size: .; V gene: TRBV6-2/TRBV6-3; J gene: TRBJ2-7; D gene: .; CDR3 protein: CASSYASGAYEQYF; CDR3 DNA: TGTGCCAGCAGTTACGCCTCAGGAGCCTACGAGCAGTACTTC
clone size: many; V gene: TRBV12-3/TRBV12-4; J gene: TRBJ2-1; D gene: .; CDR3 protein: CASSFGRRGNNEQFF; CDR3 DNA: TGTGCCAGCAGTTTCGGCCGCCGGGGTAACAATGAGCAGTTCTTC
clone size: medium-sized; V gene: TRBV6-4; J gene: TRBJ2-1; D gene: TRBD2; CDR3 protein: CASSALAGDVNEQFF; CDR3 DNA: TGTGCCAGCAGTGCACTAGCGGGAGACGTCAATGAGCAGTTCTTC
clone size: many; V gene: TRBV3-1; J gene: TRBJ1-6; D gene: .; CDR3 protein: CASSQAGDNSPLHF; CDR3 DNA: TGTGCCAGCAGCCAAGCGGGGGATAATTCACCCCTCCACTTT
clone size: .; V gene: TRBV20-1; J gene: TRBJ2-2; D gene: TRBD2; CDR3 protein: CSAKTSGGLTGELFF; CDR3 DNA: TGCAGTGCTAAAACTAGCGGGGGATTAACCGGGGAGCTGTTTTTT
clone size: many; V gene: TRBV28; J gene: TRBJ2-7; D gene: .; CDR3 protein: CASSQAREQYF; CDR3 DNA: TGTGCCAGCAGTCAAGCGCGGGAGCAGTACTTC
clone size: .; V gene: TRBV12-3/TRBV12-4; J gene: TRBJ2-2; D gene: TRBD1; CDR3 protein: CVSSRGQNTVELFF; CDR3 DNA: TGTGTCAGCAGCAGGGGGCAGAACACCGTGGAGCTGTTTTTT
clone size: many; V gene: TRBV2; J gene: TRBJ2-1; D gene: .; CDR3 protein: CASTDPDRNNEQFF; CDR3 DNA: TGTGCCAGCACCGACCCAGACAGGAACAATGAGCAGTTCTTC
clone size: many; V gene: TRBV5-1; J gene: TRBJ2-3; D gene: .; CDR3 protein: CASSLGQRTDTQYF; CDR3 DNA: TGCGCCAGCAGCTTGGGCCAACGCACAGATACGCAGTATTTT
clone size: .; V gene: TRBV28; J gene: TRBJ1-1; D gene: .; CDR3 protein: CASSLGGWGNTEAFF; CDR3 DNA: TGTGCCAGCAGTTTGGGGGGGTGGGGGAACACTGAAGCTTTCTTT
clone size: few; V gene: TRBV6-6; J gene: TRBJ1-1; D gene: .; CDR3 protein: CASSSRRGGEAFF; CDR3 DNA: TGTGCCAGCAGCTCCCGGAGAGGCGGTGAAGCTTTCTTT
clone size: many; V gene: TRBV20-1; J gene: TRBJ1-4; D gene: .; CDR3 protein: CSAREDGVNEKLFF; CDR3 DNA: TGCAGTGCTAGAGAGGACGGAGTTAATGAAAAACTGTTTTTT
clone size: many; V gene: TRBV10-3; J gene: TRBJ1-1; D gene: .; CDR3 protein: CAIRGGSGGGNTEAFF; CDR3 DNA: TGTGCCATCAGAGGGGGATCCGGGGGAGGGAACACTGAAGCTTTCTTT
clone size: many; V gene: TRBV20-1; J gene: TRBJ2-4; D gene: .; CDR3 protein: CSAIQGTKNIQYF; CDR3 DNA: TGCAGTGCTATTCAGGGGACCAAAAACATTCAGTACTTC
clone size: .; V gene: TRBV6-1; J gene: TRBJ1-2; D gene: TRBD1; CDR3 protein: CASSSDRGKAYFYTF; CDR3 DNA: TGTGCCAGCAGCTCGGACAGGGGCAAAGCCTATTTCTACACCTTC
clone size: many; V gene: TRBV14; J gene: TRBJ1-1; D gene: .; CDR3 protein: CASRNRQKNTEAFF; CDR3 DNA: TGTGCCAGCAGGAACCGACAGAAGAACACTGAAGCTTTCTTT